The 9 T cell receptor beta chains below were found in one sample sequenced in a study of identical twins. TCRdb fed the 5' RACE reads into MiXCR, producing one record per CDR3 protein. The table shows about 240,000 distinct CDR3 sequences, with roughly 13% occurring only once. A further study also used this sample, focusing on yellow fever vaccine responses in identical twins.

The sequenced sample consisted of memory (CD45RO+) T cells sorted from blood. Source of these receptors: a woman between 18 and 29 years old in good health.

V gene TRBV3-1 combines with J gene TRBJ2-3; 7 bases align to TRBD1. Trimming removed 0 bases from V and 0 bases from J; junction bases left unmatched: 3. Germline V gene sequence: CDR1 LGHDT, CDR2 YNNKEL (reference sequence). The CDR3 is 16 amino acids. The CDR3 nucleotides are TGTGCCAGCAGCCAAGAGCAGGGGGATAGCACAGATACGCAGTATTTT. It yields the protein CASSQEQGDSTDTQYF.

The V and J genes are TRBV28 and TRBJ2-3, with 11 bases aligning to TRBD2. With 5 bases clipped from V and 1 base from J, the junction kept 17 bases outside the gene matches. The CDR3 totals 20 residues. The germline V gene has CDR1 MDHEN and CDR2 SYDVKM. The CDR3 reads CASSITPLGSGRVGTDTQYF. The CDR3, as DNA: TGTGCCAGCAGTATTACCCCCCTCGGTAGCGGGAGGGTTGGCACAGATACGCAGTATTTT.

The chain has TRBV4-3 and TRBJ2-3, with a weak D call TRBD2 (6 bases). The CDR3 loop spans 15 amino acids. Germline CDR1 reads LGHNA; CDR2 reads YSLEER. Trimming pared 0 bases from V and 4 bases from J, leaving 11 bases between. CDR3 bases: TGCGCCAGCAGCCAAGATAACGGGGGAGCAGATACGCAGTATTTT. It codes for CASSQDNGGADTQYF.

This clonotype was counted only a few times. The rearrangement joins TRBV6-2 or TRBV6-3 to TRBJ2-1; D might be TRBD1 (6 bases). The CDR3 totals 13 residues. Germline CDR1 MNHEY, CDR2 SVGEGT. V gave up 11 bases and J gave up 10 bases, with 21 bases separating them. The CDR3 sequence: CASKDSYEQEQFF. The DNA for the CDR3 is TGTGCCTCCAAGGACAGCTATGAGCAGGAGCAGTTCTTC.

This clonotype was seen many times. The gene calls are TRBV9 and TRBJ2-1, with D maybe TRBD2 (6 bases). Germline V CDR1 and CDR2: SGDLS, YYNGEE. Trimming removed 4 bases at V and 9 bases at J, with 29 bases between. This CDR3 region has 18 residues. CDR3 in DNA: TGTGCCAGCAGCAGAACTTTGGACGCTGCGGGGAAGTCGGTTGAGCAGTTCTTC. As protein: CASSRTLDAAGKSVEQFF. The full variable domain, with the rest looked up from reference TRBV9 and TRBJ2-1, is DSGVTQTPKHLITATGQRVTLRCSPRSGDLSVYWYQQSLDQGLQFLIQYYNGEERAKGNILERFSAQQFPDLHSELNLSSLELGDSALYFCASSRTLDAAGKSVEQFFGPGTRLTVL.

In this sample, this clonotype turned up many times. The V and J genes are TRBV7-2 and TRBJ1-2; no definite D call. V was cut by 5 bases and J by 3 bases, with 7 bases left in between. Germline CDR1 is SGHTA and CDR2 is FQGNSA. The CDR3 loop spans 12 amino acids. The DNA of the CDR3 is TGTGCCAGCAGCCCAGACCACTATGGCTACACCTTC. Translated: CASSPDHYGYTF.

This clonotype was counted at least ten times. V and J are TRBV3-1 and TRBJ1-1; possibly TRBD1 for D (5 bases). V was trimmed by 4 bases and J by 10 bases, leaving 13 bases between them. CDR3 length: 12 residues. The V gene's germline CDR1 is LGHDT and CDR2 YNNKEL (reference sequence). The CDR3 is CASSRTATGAFF. The CDR3 coding sequence is TGTGCCAGCAGCCGAACAGCCACAGGAGCTTTCTTT.

The chain has TRBV19 and TRBJ2-6, with a tentative D call TRBD1 (5 bases). V gave up 2 bases and J gave up 0 bases, with 8 bases separating them. CDR1 and CDR2 from the germline V gene are LNHDA and SQIVND (reference sequence). This CDR3 has 16 residues. The CDR3 DNA sequence: TGTGCCAGTAGTATACGACAGCTCTCTGGGGCCAACGTCCTGACTTTC. Translated: CASSIRQLSGANVLTF.

The chain joins TRBV20-1 to TRBJ1-5; D gene uncertain. The germline V gene encodes CDR1 DFQATT and CDR2 SNEGSKA (reference sequence). Trimming removed 3 bases from V and 0 bases from J, with 12 bases in between. The CDR3 runs to 15 residues. In DNA form, the CDR3 reads TGCAGTGCTAGCCTAGCGGCAGTTAGCAATCAGCCCCAGCATTTT. Its protein product is CSASLAAVSNQPQHF.